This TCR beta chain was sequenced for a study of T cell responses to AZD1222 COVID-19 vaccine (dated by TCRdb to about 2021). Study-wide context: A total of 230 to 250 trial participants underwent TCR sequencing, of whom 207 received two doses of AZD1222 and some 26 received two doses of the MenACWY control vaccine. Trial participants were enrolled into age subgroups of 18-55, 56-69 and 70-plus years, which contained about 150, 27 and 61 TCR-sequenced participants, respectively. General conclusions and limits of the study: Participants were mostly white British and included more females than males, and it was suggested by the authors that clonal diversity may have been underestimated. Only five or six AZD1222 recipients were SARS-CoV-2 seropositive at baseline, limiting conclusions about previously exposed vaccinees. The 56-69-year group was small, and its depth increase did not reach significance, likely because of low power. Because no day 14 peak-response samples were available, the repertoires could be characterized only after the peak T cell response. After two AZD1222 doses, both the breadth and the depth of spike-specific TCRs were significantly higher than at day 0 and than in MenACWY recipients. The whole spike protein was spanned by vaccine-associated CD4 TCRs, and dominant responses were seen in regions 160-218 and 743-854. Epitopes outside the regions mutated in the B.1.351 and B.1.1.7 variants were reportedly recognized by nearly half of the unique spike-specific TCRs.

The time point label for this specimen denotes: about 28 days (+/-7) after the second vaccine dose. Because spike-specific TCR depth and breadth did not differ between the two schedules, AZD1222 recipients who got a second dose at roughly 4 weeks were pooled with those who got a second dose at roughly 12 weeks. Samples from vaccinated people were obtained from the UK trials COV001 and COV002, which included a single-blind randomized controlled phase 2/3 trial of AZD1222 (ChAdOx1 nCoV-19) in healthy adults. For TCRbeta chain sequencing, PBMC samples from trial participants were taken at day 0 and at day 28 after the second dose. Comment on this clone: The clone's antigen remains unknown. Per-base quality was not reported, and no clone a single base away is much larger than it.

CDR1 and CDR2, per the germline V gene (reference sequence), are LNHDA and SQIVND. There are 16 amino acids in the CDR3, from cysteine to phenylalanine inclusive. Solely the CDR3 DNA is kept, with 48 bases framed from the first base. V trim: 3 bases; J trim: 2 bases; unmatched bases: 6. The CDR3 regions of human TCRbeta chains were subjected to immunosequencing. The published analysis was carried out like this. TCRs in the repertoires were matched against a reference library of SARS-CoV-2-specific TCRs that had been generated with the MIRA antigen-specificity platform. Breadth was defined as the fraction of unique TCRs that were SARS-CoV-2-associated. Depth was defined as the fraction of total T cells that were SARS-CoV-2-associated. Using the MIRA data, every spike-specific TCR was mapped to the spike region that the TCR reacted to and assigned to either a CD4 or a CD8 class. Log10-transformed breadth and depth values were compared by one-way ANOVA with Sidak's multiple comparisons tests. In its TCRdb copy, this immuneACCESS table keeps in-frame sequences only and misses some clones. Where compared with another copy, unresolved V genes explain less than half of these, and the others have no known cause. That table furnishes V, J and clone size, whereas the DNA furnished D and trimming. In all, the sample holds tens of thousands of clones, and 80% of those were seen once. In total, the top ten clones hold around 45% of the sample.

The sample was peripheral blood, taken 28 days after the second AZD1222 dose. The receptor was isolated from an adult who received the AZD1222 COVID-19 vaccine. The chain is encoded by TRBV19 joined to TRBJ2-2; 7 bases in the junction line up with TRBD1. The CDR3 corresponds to CASSIRTGVNTGELFF. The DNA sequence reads TGTGCCAGTAGTATTCGGACAGGTGTAAACACCGGGGAGCTGTTTTTT. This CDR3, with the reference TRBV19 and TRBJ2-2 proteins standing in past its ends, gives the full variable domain DGGITQSPKYLFRKEGQNVTLSCEQNLNHDAMYWYRQDPGQGLRLIYYSQIVNDFQKGDIAEGYSVSREKKESFPLTVTSAQKNPTAFYLCASSIRTGVNTGELFFGEGSRLTVL.